These T cell receptor beta chains were read from a single sample in a study of regulatory T cells in long-lasting Graves disease. A single record per CDR3 protein comes from TCRdb applying MiXCR to the multiplex PCR reads. Counted here are a few hundred thousand distinct CDR3 sequences, roughly 25% occurring once; the ten biggest clones make up 25% to 30%. Sequencing used peripheral blood mononuclear cells (PBMCs), obtained when the disease was refractory, from a patient treated with antithyroid drugs. Receptors originate from a woman in her 40s with Graves disease. Both conserved end residues are part of each CDR3. A D gene is named only where the DNA matches it firmly. Only part of the rows carry a size: once, few, many, or a class if the clone is expanded.

d_gene	v_gene	j_gene	abundance	CDR3nt	CDR3aa
.	TRBV28	TRBJ1-1	many	TGTGCCAGCACCACGCCGGTTGAAGCTTTCTTT	CASTTPVEAFF
TRBD1	TRBV28	TRBJ2-3	few	TGTGCCAGCAGTCCCTCAACAGGGGGTCGTACGCAGTATTTT	CASSPSTGGRTQYF
TRBD2	TRBV27	TRBJ2-6	many	TGTGCCAGCAGTTTATCGATGGCGGGAGGGCCATATCGTGGGGCCAACGTCCTGACTTTC	CASSLSMAGGPYRGANVLTF
.	TRBV12-3/TRBV12-4	TRBJ1-3	once	TGTGCCAGCAGTTCGGCAGGGATACGAAACACCATATATTTT	CASSSAGIRNTIYF
.	TRBV5-5	TRBJ2-7	once	TGTGCCAGCAGCATAGACCTTCTTGAGGGTTTTTTAGAGCAGTACTTC	CASSIDLLEGFLEQYF
.	TRBV24-1	TRBJ2-2	.	TGTGCCACCAGTGACGACAGGCGGGACACCGGGGAGCTGTTTTTT	CATSDDRRDTGELFF
TRBD1	TRBV28	TRBJ1-4	many	TGTGCCAGCAGTCAGACAGGGGGGGACGAAAAACTGTTTTTT	CASSQTGGDEKLFF
.	TRBV11-2	TRBJ2-7	many	TGTGCCAGCAGCTTATTCGTAAGGAGCTGGGATTCCTACGAGCAGTACTTC	CASSLFVRSWDSYEQYF
.	TRBV28	TRBJ1-4	many	TGTGCCAGCAGACCTTGGGGGCGAGGGCAGGGGAATGAAAAACTGTTTTTT	CASRPWGRGQGNEKLFF
.	TRBV28	TRBJ2-2	.	TGTGCCAGCATGGGCGGGTTGAACACCGGGGAGCTGTTTTTT	CASMGGLNTGELFF
TRBD1	TRBV28	TRBJ2-3	many	TGTGCCAGCAACGGACAGGGGGGCTCATGGTGGACAGATACGCAGTATTTT	CASNGQGGSWWTDTQYF
TRBD1	TRBV6-1	TRBJ2-6	many	TGTGCCAGCAGTCGGGACAGGAGCTCTGGGGCCAACGTCCTGACTTTC	CASSRDRSSGANVLTF
.	TRBV28	TRBJ2-7	many	TGTGCCAGCAGTTTGACCACTGAGGTACCGTACTTC	CASSLTTEVPYF
.	TRBV6-1	TRBJ2-1	.	TGTGCCAGCAGTCATGGAGGACAGTCCTACAATGAGCAGTTCTTC	CASSHGGQSYNEQFF
.	TRBV28	TRBJ2-7	many	TGTGCCAGCAGTGTGGTTGCCGAGCAGTACTTC	CASSVVAEQYF
.	TRBV28	TRBJ2-1	.	TGTGCCAGCAGTTACTATGAGCAGTTCTTC	CASSYYEQFF
.	TRBV27	TRBJ2-7	.	TGTGCCAGCAGTTTAAGGGCCCCTCCTGGGGTCTACGAGCAGTACTTC	CASSLRAPPGVYEQYF
TRBD2	TRBV10-1	TRBJ2-6	.	TGCGCCACCCTAGAGCGGGAGAGGTCTGGGGCCAACGTCCTGACTTTC	CATLERERSGANVLTF
.	TRBV28	TRBJ1-5	many	TGTGCCAGCACTTATGACAGGCTAAGTCAGCCCCAGCATTTT	CASTYDRLSQPQHF
.	TRBV11-2	TRBJ2-7	many	TGTGCCAGCACCTTAACGACGGGGATCGTCTACGAGCAGTACTTC	CASTLTTGIVYEQYF
.	TRBV7-8	TRBJ2-7	many	TGTGCCAGCAGCCTCTTGAGCGGGCCCACCTACGAGCAGTACTTC	CASSLLSGPTYEQYF
.	TRBV10-3	TRBJ1-1	.	TGTGCCATCAGTGGTTCGGAGAACACTGAAGCTTTCTTT	CAISGSENTEAFF
.	TRBV3-1	TRBJ2-7	few	TGTGCCAGCAGCCAAACAGGCTACGGGCAGTACTTC	CASSQTGYGQYF
TRBD2	TRBV15	TRBJ2-2	.	TGTGCCACCAGCGGGCGGAGGGCGGGAGCCGGGGAGCTGTTTTTT	CATSGRRAGAGELFF
TRBD1	TRBV2	TRBJ1-1	many	TGTGCCAGCAGGCCTCCCCGGGACAGAAACACTGAAGCTTTCTTT	CASRPPRDRNTEAFF
TRBD2	TRBV2	TRBJ2-2	.	TGTGCCAGCAGCTCCACTAGCGCCACCGAGGAGCTGTTTTTT	CASSSTSATEELFF
.	TRBV10-2	TRBJ1-2	.	TGCGCCAGCAGTGAGTCCAGGGGATATGGCTACACCTTC	CASSESRGYGYTF
TRBD2	TRBV3-1	TRBJ2-7	.	TGTGCCAGCAGCCAAGAGGCGTCTGGCGGGAGGTTCTACGAGCAGTACTTC	CASSQEASGGRFYEQYF
.	TRBV12-3/TRBV12-4	TRBJ2-4	many	TGTGCCAGCAGCCCAAAGGCAGGATCCAAAAACATTCAGTACTTC	CASSPKAGSKNIQYF
.	TRBV12-3/TRBV12-4	TRBJ1-4	many	TGTGCCAGCTCACGCGGACAGCTTAATGAAAAACTGTTTTTT	CASSRGQLNEKLFF
.	TRBV7-3	TRBJ1-3	.	TGTGCCAGCAGCTTCACCCCCTCTAGCCACTCTGGAAACACCATATATTTT	CASSFTPSSHSGNTIYF
TRBD2	TRBV6-2/TRBV6-3	TRBJ2-6	.	TGTGCCAGCAGTAAAACTAGCGCTGGGGCCAACGTCCTGACTTTC	CASSKTSAGANVLTF
.	TRBV24-1	TRBJ2-5	many	TGTGCCACCAGTGATACGACAGTCACCCAGGGGACCCAGTACTTC	CATSDTTVTQGTQYF
.	TRBV29-1	TRBJ2-7	many	TGCAGCGTTGCGGCGAGCGGGTACGAGCAGTACTTC	CSVAASGYEQYF
.	TRBV3-1	TRBJ1-6	many	TGTGCCAGCAGCCACAATTCACCCCTCCACTTT	CASSHNSPLHF
.	TRBV11-2	TRBJ1-1	many	TGTGCCAGCAGCTTTTTTTCGAGGCCGTCATTCATGAACACTGAAGCTTTCTTT	CASSFFSRPSFMNTEAFF
TRBD2	TRBV11-3	TRBJ2-5	few	TGTGCCAGCAGCAGGGGACTAGACGCTAAGGAGACCCAGTACTTC	CASSRGLDAKETQYF
.	TRBV6-2/TRBV6-3	TRBJ1-1	few	TGTGCCAGCAGTTACCTCGGGTGGAACACTGAAGCTTTCTTT	CASSYLGWNTEAFF
TRBD2	TRBV20-1	TRBJ2-7	many	TGCAGTCCCACGACTAGCGGAGGTAGGGAGCAGTACTTC	CSPTTSGGREQYF
.	TRBV7-8	TRBJ1-5	many	TGTGCCAGCAGCTTACATTCGGTCGGGCCCCAGCATTTT	CASSLHSVGPQHF
.	TRBV12-3/TRBV12-4	TRBJ2-2	few	TGTGCCAGCAGGAGGACAGAAAGGGCCGGGGAGCTGTTTTTT	CASRRTERAGELFF
.	TRBV5-1	TRBJ2-7	.	TGCGCCAGCAGCTCCATAACGGGGGCCCGCTCCTACGAGCAGTACTTC	CASSSITGARSYEQYF
TRBD2	TRBV19	TRBJ2-1	.	TGTGCCAGTAGCGGGACTAGCAGCAATGAGCAGTTCTTC	CASSGTSSNEQFF
.	TRBV11-2	TRBJ1-6	few	TGTGCCAGCAGTCCGGGACTCCGAGGTCGTTCACCCCTCCACTTT	CASSPGLRGRSPLHF
.	TRBV28	TRBJ2-3	.	TGTGCCAGCAGTTTAGCAGGGGGGGCAAGGTGGCGCACAGATACGCAGTATTTT	CASSLAGGARWRTDTQYF
.	TRBV28	TRBJ1-5	many	TGTGCCAGCAGTTTCTTCAGGGTTATTCAGCCCCAGCATTTT	CASSFFRVIQPQHF
.	TRBV5-5	TRBJ1-4	many	TGTGCCAGCAGCTTGTATATTCCTGTCTCAGAAAAACTGTTTTTT	CASSLYIPVSEKLFF
.	TRBV7-9	TRBJ1-2	.	TGTGCCAGCACTGGTCGGTGGGGGAACTATGGCTACACCTTC	CASTGRWGNYGYTF
TRBD1	TRBV5-1	TRBJ2-2	few	TGCGCCAGCAGCCCGCAGGACAGGGCGAACACCGGGGAGCTGTTTTTT	CASSPQDRANTGELFF
.	TRBV20-1	TRBJ2-5	many	TGCAGTGCTAGAGTCGGGACCCAGTACTTC	CSARVGTQYF
.	TRBV7-9	TRBJ2-5	.	TGTGCCAGTTTCGCGGGGGCCTTAGGTGAGACCCAGTACTTC	CASFAGALGETQYF
.	TRBV27	TRBJ1-1	many	TGTGCCAGCAGTTTATATGGGGGACCGAACACTGAAGCTTTCTTT	CASSLYGGPNTEAFF
.	TRBV29-1	TRBJ2-3	once	TGCAGCGTTCATTCCGGGGCAGTAGATACGCAGTATTTT	CSVHSGAVDTQYF
TRBD2	TRBV11-2	TRBJ2-2	once	TGTGCCAGCAGCGTGCTGGCGGGAGTCACCGGGGAGCTGTTTTTT	CASSVLAGVTGELFF
.	TRBV6-2/TRBV6-3	TRBJ2-2	few	TGTGCCAGCAGTTACTTCCTCGGGCTGTTTTTT	CASSYFLGLFF
.	TRBV16	TRBJ1-5	few	TGTGCCAGCAGCCAATCGGTACAGCATTTT	CASSQSVQHF
.	TRBV5-4	TRBJ2-7	.	TGTGCCAGCAGCTCGACACAGGGATACTACGAGCAGTACTTC	CASSSTQGYYEQYF
TRBD2	TRBV28	TRBJ2-7	.	TGTGCCAGCAGTAATTCGGGACTAGCGGCCGCGAGCGGGAGATCTGTGTGGTACGAGCAGTACTTC	CASSNSGLAAASGRSVWYEQYF
.	TRBV18	TRBJ2-1	few	TGTGCCAGCTCACCGATACGGGAGAATGAGCAGTTCTTC	CASSPIRENEQFF
.	TRBV2	TRBJ1-1	many	TGTGCCAGCAGTGTTCAGGGAGGCACTGAAGCTTTCTTT	CASSVQGGTEAFF